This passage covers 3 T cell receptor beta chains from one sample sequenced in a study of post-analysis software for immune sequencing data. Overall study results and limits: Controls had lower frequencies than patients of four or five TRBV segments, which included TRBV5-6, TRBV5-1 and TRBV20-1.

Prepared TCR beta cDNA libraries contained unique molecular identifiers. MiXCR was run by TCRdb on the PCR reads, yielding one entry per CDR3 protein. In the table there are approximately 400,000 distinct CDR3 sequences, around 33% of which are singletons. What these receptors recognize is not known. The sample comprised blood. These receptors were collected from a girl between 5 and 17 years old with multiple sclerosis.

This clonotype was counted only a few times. CDR3 sequence: CASSLGGTLAYEQYF. The CDR3 DNA sequence: TGTGCCAGCAGCTTGGGAGGGACCCTGGCCTACGAGCAGTACTTC. The genes are TRBV7-2 and TRBJ2-7, with TRBD2 identical over 7 bases. Germline CDR1 and CDR2: SGHTA and FQGNSA. The V gene end was trimmed by 3 bases and the J gene end by 2 bases; junction bases not matched to a gene: 7. The CDR3 has 15 amino acids.

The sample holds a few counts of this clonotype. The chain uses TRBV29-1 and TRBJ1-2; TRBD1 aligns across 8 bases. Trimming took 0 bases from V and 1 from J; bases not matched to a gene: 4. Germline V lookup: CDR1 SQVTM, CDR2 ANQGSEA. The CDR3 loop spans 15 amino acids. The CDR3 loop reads CSVEDGQGHNYGYTF. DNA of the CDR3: TGCAGCGTTGAAGACGGACAGGGTCATAACTATGGCTACACCTTC. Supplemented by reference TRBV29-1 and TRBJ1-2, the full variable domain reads SAVISQKPSRDICQRGTSLTIQCQVDSQVTMMFWYRQQPGQSLTLIATANQGSEATYESGFVIDKFPISRPNLTFSTLTVSNMSPEDSSIYLCSVEDGQGHNYGYTFGSGTRLTVV.

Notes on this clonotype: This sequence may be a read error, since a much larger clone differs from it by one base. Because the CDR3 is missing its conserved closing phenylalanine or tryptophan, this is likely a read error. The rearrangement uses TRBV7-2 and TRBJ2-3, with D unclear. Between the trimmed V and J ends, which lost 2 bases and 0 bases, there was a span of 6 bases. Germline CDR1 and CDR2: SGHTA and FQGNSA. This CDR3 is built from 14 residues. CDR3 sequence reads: CASSLQSSTDTQYL. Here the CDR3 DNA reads TGTGCCAGCAGCTTACAGTCTAGCACAGATACGCAGTATCTT.